These 4 T cell receptor beta chains were all obtained from the same sample, sequenced in a study of T cell repertoires in cytomegalovirus infection. TCRdb processed the reads anew with MiXCR; each CDR3 protein has one entry. The data hold 50,000 to 60,000 distinct CDR3 sequences, with about 19% observed a single time. The antigens for these receptors are not known. Sequences were derived from CD8+ T cells from cultured PBMCs, sampled from culture after CMV antigen stimulation. The receptors come from a human donor in good health (CMV status not recorded). Some clones in this sample may be carry-over from other donors' samples.

V and J are TRBV6-1 and TRBJ1-2; 8 positions match TRBD1. This CDR3 region has 12 residues. Losses at the gene ends were 6 bases for V and 7 bases for J; bases not matched to a gene: 4. From germline, CDR1 is MNHNS and CDR2 SASEGT. CDR3 sequence (DNA): TGTGCCAGCAGCGCAGGGGGCTCTGGCTACACCTTC. It translates to CASSAGGSGYTF.

V usage is TRBV6-6 and J usage is TRBJ1-6; maybe TRBD1 (6 bases). Trimming removed 5 bases at V and 3 bases at J, with 14 bases between. The CDR3 totals 16 residues. In germline, CDR1 is MNHNY, CDR2 SVGAGI (reference sequence). CDR3 sequence: CASSNRQDFYNSPLHF. The CDR3 region has the DNA TGTGCCAGCAGTAACCGACAGGACTTCTATAATTCACCCCTCCACTTT.

V is TRBV2 and J is TRBJ2-2; either TRBD1 or TRBD2 may fit D (6 bases each). In germline, CDR1 is SNHLY, CDR2 FYNNEI. V shed 1 base and J shed 5 bases, with 14 bases lying between them. The CDR3 sequence is 16 residues long. CDR3 sequence: CASSEDREVATGELFF. The CDR3 DNA follows: TGTGCCAGCAGTGAAGACAGGGAGGTGGCTACCGGGGAGCTGTTTTTT.

This clonotype is a singleton in its sample. The genes are TRBV7-9 and TRBJ2-1; D remains ambiguous. This CDR3 spans 16 amino acids. Germline CDR1 and CDR2: SEHNR and FQNEAQ (reference sequence). V lost 5 bases and J lost 3, with 17 bases in between. The CDR3, as DNA: TGTGCCAGCAGCCCGCCGACGGCCCCCCGCTACAATGAGCAGTTCTTC. This gives the protein CASSPPTAPRYNEQFF.